This is a list of T cell receptor beta chains from one sample in a study of blood T cell repertoires in COVID-19. TCRdb keeps only in-frame clones here, not all; method: immunoSEQ multiplex PCR. The sample lists roughly 180,000 clones, roughly 83% occurring once. The sample taken for sequencing was peripheral blood. The receptors shown here come from a woman in her forties with COVID-19, enrolled during active disease. The CDR3 runs from the conserved cysteine through the conserved F or W. A D gene is named only where the DNA matches it firmly. Part of the rows lack a size; the others show once, few, many or a class for expanded clones.

j_gene: TRBJ2-7
v_gene: TRBV6-5
abundance: NA
d_gene: TRBD1
CDR3aa: CASSYSDRVDHEQYF
CDR3nt: TGTGCCAGCAGTTACTCGGACAGGGTTGACCACGAGCAGTACTTC

j_gene: TRBJ2-1
v_gene: TRBV28
abundance: few
d_gene: TRBD2
CDR3aa: CASSLLAGGREQFF
CDR3nt: TGTGCCAGCAGCCTACTAGCGGGAGGCAGGGAGCAGTTCTTC

j_gene: TRBJ2-7
v_gene: TRBV27
abundance: NA
d_gene: TRBD2
CDR3aa: CASKFIGGYEQYF
CDR3nt: TGTGCCAGCAAGTTCATCGGGGGGTACGAGCAGTACTTC

j_gene: TRBJ1-4
v_gene: TRBV18
abundance: once
d_gene: NA
CDR3aa: CASSPGRGLFF
CDR3nt: TGTGCCAGCTCCCCCGGTCGGGGACTGTTTTTT

j_gene: TRBJ2-3
v_gene: TRBV2
abundance: NA
d_gene: NA
CDR3aa: CASSETRSDTQYF
CDR3nt: TGTGCCAGCAGCGAGACTAGGTCGGATACGCAGTATTTT

j_gene: TRBJ2-4
v_gene: TRBV2
abundance: NA
d_gene: TRBD2
CDR3aa: CASSGGLAAKNIQYF
CDR3nt: TGTGCCAGCAGTGGGGGACTAGCGGCCAAAAACATTCAGTACTTC

j_gene: TRBJ2-1
v_gene: TRBV11-2
abundance: few
d_gene: NA
CDR3aa: CASSLSRGWGEQFF
CDR3nt: TGTGCCAGCAGCTTGAGTAGGGGATGGGGCGAGCAGTTCTTC

j_gene: TRBJ1-2
v_gene: TRBV2
abundance: NA
d_gene: TRBD1
CDR3aa: CASMLTGGLGYTF
CDR3nt: TGTGCCAGCATGTTGACAGGGGGCCTTGGCTACACCTTC

j_gene: TRBJ1-2
v_gene: TRBV25-1
abundance: NA
d_gene: TRBD1
CDR3aa: CASRSPQGDYGYTF
CDR3nt: TGTGCCAGCAGATCGCCGCAGGGGGACTATGGCTACACCTTC

j_gene: TRBJ2-7
v_gene: TRBV19
abundance: NA
d_gene: NA
CDR3aa: CASSPGLTYEQYF
CDR3nt: TGTGCCAGTAGTCCCGGGTTGACTTACGAGCAGTACTTC

j_gene: TRBJ1-5
v_gene: TRBV29-1
abundance: once
d_gene: TRBD1
CDR3aa: CSVGAGTGNQPQHF
CDR3nt: TGCAGCGTTGGAGCCGGGACAGGCAATCAGCCCCAGCATTTT

j_gene: TRBJ2-7
v_gene: TRBV7-6
abundance: NA
d_gene: TRBD2
CDR3aa: CASSLTLPGSGGAHEQYF
CDR3nt: TGTGCCAGCAGCTTAACCCTTCCTGGTAGCGGGGGGGCCCACGAGCAGTACTTC

j_gene: TRBJ1-2
v_gene: TRBV7-9
abundance: NA
d_gene: NA
CDR3aa: CASSLGWPPYGYTF
CDR3nt: TGTGCCAGCAGCTTAGGTTGGCCCCCCTATGGCTACACCTTC

j_gene: TRBJ1-5
v_gene: TRBV5-1
abundance: NA
d_gene: NA
CDR3aa: CASSLHRNQPQHF
CDR3nt: TGCGCCAGCAGCTTACACCGAAATCAGCCCCAGCATTTT

j_gene: TRBJ2-3
v_gene: TRBV28
abundance: NA
d_gene: TRBD2
CDR3aa: CASRGGNTQYF
CDR3nt: TGTGCCAGCAGGGGGGGGAATACGCAGTATTTT

j_gene: TRBJ2-7
v_gene: TRBV27
abundance: NA
d_gene: TRBD1
CDR3aa: CASSLSGQGGYEQYF
CDR3nt: TGTGCCAGCAGTTTATCCGGACAGGGTGGCTACGAGCAGTACTTC

j_gene: TRBJ1-1
v_gene: TRBV5-4
abundance: NA
d_gene: NA
CDR3aa: CASSLSSTEAFF
CDR3nt: TGTGCCAGCAGCTTGTCCAGCACTGAAGCTTTCTTT

j_gene: TRBJ1-2
v_gene: TRBV7-2
abundance: NA
d_gene: TRBD1
CDR3aa: CASSLSQGGYGYTF
CDR3nt: TGTGCCAGCAGCTTATCTCAGGGGGGCTATGGCTACACCTTC

j_gene: TRBJ2-5
v_gene: TRBV4-2
abundance: NA
d_gene: NA
CDR3aa: CASRGSIAPETQYF
CDR3nt: TGTGCCAGCAGGGGTAGCATCGCACCAGAGACCCAGTACTTC

j_gene: TRBJ1-1
v_gene: TRBV29-1
abundance: NA
d_gene: TRBD1
CDR3aa: CSVESATGLGTEAFF
CDR3nt: TGCAGCGTTGAAAGCGCGACAGGGTTGGGCACTGAAGCTTTCTTT

j_gene: TRBJ2-4
v_gene: TRBV6-6
abundance: NA
d_gene: TRBD1
CDR3aa: CASSPGGGRLKNIQYF
CDR3nt: TGTGCCAGCAGTCCAGGGGGCGGACGTCTCAAAAACATTCAGTACTTC

j_gene: TRBJ1-4
v_gene: TRBV5-4
abundance: NA
d_gene: NA
CDR3aa: CASSLPGGLGEKLFF
CDR3nt: TGTGCCAGCAGCTTGCCCGGGGGTCTTGGTGAAAAACTGTTTTTT

j_gene: TRBJ1-5
v_gene: TRBV9
abundance: NA
d_gene: TRBD1
CDR3aa: CASTPAVGQGYEPQHF
CDR3nt: TGTGCCAGCACCCCCGCCGTGGGACAGGGATACGAGCCCCAGCATTTT

j_gene: TRBJ2-7
v_gene: TRBV10-1
abundance: NA
d_gene: NA
CDR3aa: CASSPGGAGPEYEQYF
CDR3nt: TGCGCCAGCAGTCCAGGAGGGGCCGGACCTGAGTACGAGCAGTACTTC

j_gene: TRBJ1-5
v_gene: TRBV19
abundance: NA
d_gene: NA
CDR3aa: CASNREGHMNNQPQHF
CDR3nt: TGTGCCAGTAATCGCGAGGGACATATGAACAATCAGCCCCAGCATTTT

j_gene: TRBJ2-7
v_gene: TRBV5-6
abundance: few
d_gene: NA
CDR3aa: CASSFTALTPEQYF
CDR3nt: TGTGCCAGCAGCTTTACAGCCCTAACTCCCGAGCAGTACTTC

j_gene: TRBJ2-1
v_gene: TRBV9
abundance: NA
d_gene: TRBD2
CDR3aa: CASSASREGLLGHNEQFF
CDR3nt: TGTGCCAGCAGCGCGAGCCGGGAGGGACTTTTGGGACACAATGAGCAGTTCTTC

j_gene: TRBJ1-5
v_gene: TRBV18
abundance: NA
d_gene: NA
CDR3aa: CASSLRRSPNQPQHF
CDR3nt: TGTGCCAGCTCACTTCGACGGAGCCCCAATCAGCCCCAGCATTTT

j_gene: TRBJ2-1
v_gene: TRBV27
abundance: NA
d_gene: NA
CDR3aa: CASRFGAYNEQFF
CDR3nt: TGTGCCAGCAGATTCGGGGCCTACAATGAGCAGTTCTTC

j_gene: TRBJ2-1
v_gene: TRBV6-5
abundance: NA
d_gene: NA
CDR3aa: CASSLEGNEQFF
CDR3nt: TGTGCCAGCAGTTTAGAGGGCAATGAGCAGTTCTTC

j_gene: TRBJ2-7
v_gene: TRBV19
abundance: NA
d_gene: NA
CDR3aa: CASSSRGYEQYF
CDR3nt: TGTGCCAGTAGTAGCAGGGGCTACGAGCAGTACTTC

j_gene: TRBJ2-7
v_gene: TRBV13
abundance: NA
d_gene: TRBD2
CDR3aa: CASSLPSGSYEQYF
CDR3nt: TGTGCCAGCAGCTTACCTAGCGGGAGCTACGAGCAGTACTTC

j_gene: TRBJ1-2
v_gene: TRBV5-6
abundance: once
d_gene: NA
CDR3aa: CASSLVAGAVGYTF
CDR3nt: TGTGCCAGCAGCTTGGTAGCAGGGGCGGTTGGCTACACCTTC

j_gene: TRBJ1-4
v_gene: TRBV6-1
abundance: NA
d_gene: NA
CDR3aa: CASSEAAGGSTNEKLFF
CDR3nt: TGTGCCAGCAGTGAAGCGGCGGGGGGCTCGACTAATGAAAAACTGTTTTTT

j_gene: TRBJ1-5
v_gene: TRBV5-5
abundance: NA
d_gene: NA
CDR3aa: CASSLTGANSNQPQHF
CDR3nt: TGTGCCAGCAGCCTAACAGGTGCTAATAGCAATCAGCCCCAGCATTTT

j_gene: TRBJ2-7
v_gene: TRBV5-1
abundance: NA
d_gene: NA
CDR3aa: CASSSSDRQNEQYF
CDR3nt: TGCGCCAGCAGCTCGTCCGACAGGCAGAACGAGCAGTACTTC